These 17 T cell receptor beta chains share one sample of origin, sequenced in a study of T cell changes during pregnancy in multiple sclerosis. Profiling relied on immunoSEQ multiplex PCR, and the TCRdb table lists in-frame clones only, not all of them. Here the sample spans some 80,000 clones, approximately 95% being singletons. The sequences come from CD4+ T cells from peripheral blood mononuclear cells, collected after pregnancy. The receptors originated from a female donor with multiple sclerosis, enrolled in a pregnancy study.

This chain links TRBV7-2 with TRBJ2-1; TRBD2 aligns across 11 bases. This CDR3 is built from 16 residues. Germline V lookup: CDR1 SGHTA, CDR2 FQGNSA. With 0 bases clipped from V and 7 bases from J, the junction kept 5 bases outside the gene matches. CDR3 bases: TGTGCCAGCAGCTTAGCGCTCCTAGCGGGAGGAAATGAGCAGTTCTTC. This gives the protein CASSLALLAGGNEQFF.

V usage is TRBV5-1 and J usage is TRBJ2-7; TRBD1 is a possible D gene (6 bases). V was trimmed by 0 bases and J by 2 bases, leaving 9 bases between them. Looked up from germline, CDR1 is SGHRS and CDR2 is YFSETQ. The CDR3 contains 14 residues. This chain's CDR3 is CASSLAYRAYEQYF. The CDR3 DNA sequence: TGCGCCAGCAGCTTGGCCTACAGGGCCTACGAGCAGTACTTC.

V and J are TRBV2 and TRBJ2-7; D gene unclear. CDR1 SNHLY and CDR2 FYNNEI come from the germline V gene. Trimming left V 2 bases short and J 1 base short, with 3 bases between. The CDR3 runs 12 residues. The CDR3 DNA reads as TGTGCCAGCAGTGAACTTTCCTACGAGCAGTACTTC. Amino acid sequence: CASSELSYEQYF.

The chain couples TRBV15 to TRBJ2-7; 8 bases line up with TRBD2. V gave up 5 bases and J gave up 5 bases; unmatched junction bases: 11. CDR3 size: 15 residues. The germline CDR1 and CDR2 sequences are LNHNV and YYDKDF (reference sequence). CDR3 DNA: TGTGCCACCAGCCGGCCCCTAGGCGGGAGGAACGAGCAGTACTTC. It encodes CATSRPLGGRNEQYF. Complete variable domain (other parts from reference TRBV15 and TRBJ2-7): DAMVIQNPRYQVTQFGKPVTLSCSQTLNHNVMYWYQQKSSQAPKLLFHYYDKDFNNEADTPDNFQSRRPNTSFCFLDIRSPGLGDTAMYLCATSRPLGGRNEQYFGPGTRLTVT.

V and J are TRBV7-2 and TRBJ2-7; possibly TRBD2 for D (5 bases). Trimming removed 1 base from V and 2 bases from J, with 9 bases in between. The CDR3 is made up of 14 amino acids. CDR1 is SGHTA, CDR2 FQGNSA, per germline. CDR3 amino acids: CASSLGGFAYEQYF. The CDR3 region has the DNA TGTGCCAGCAGCTTAGGCGGGTTTGCCTACGAGCAGTACTTC.

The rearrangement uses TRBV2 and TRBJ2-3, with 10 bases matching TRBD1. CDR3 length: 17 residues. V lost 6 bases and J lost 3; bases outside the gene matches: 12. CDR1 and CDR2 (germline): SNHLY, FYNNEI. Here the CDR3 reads CASRKTPTGGFTDTQYF. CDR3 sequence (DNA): TGTGCCAGCAGGAAGACCCCGACAGGGGGCTTTACAGATACGCAGTATTTT.

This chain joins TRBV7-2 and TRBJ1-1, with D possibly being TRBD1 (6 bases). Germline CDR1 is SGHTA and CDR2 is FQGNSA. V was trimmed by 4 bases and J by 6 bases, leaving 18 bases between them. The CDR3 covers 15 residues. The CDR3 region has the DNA TGTGCCAGCAGCTCGGGAAGGGGGTCCTGGGCTGAAGCTTTCTTT. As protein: CASSSGRGSWAEAFF.

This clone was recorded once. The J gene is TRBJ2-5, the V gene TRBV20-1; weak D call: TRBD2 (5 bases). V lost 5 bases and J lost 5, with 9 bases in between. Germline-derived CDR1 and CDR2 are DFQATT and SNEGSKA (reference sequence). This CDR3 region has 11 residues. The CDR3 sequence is CSAFQRETQYF. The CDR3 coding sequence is TGCAGTGCTTTTCAGCGGGAGACCCAGTACTTC.

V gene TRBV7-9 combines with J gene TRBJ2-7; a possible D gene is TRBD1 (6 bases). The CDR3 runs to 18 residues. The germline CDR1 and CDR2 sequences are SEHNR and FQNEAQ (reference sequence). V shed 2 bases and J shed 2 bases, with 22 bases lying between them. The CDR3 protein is CASSLIAGFDRIAYEQYF. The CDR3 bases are TGTGCCAGCAGCTTAATAGCCGGTTTCGACAGGATCGCCTACGAGCAGTACTTC. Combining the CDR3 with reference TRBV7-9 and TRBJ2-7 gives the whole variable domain DTGVSQNPRHKITKRGQNVTFRCDPISEHNRLYWYRQTLGQGPEFLTYFQNEAQLEKSRLLSDRFSAERPKGSFSTLEIQRTEQGDSAMYLCASSLIAGFDRIAYEQYFGPGTRLTVT.

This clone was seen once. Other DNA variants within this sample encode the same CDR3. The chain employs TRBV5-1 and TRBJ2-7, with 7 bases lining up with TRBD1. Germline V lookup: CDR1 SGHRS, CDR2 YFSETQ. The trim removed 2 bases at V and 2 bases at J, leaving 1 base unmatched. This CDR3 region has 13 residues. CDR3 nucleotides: TGCGCCAGCAGCTTTGGGACAGCCTACGAGCAGTACTTC. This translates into CASSFGTAYEQYF.

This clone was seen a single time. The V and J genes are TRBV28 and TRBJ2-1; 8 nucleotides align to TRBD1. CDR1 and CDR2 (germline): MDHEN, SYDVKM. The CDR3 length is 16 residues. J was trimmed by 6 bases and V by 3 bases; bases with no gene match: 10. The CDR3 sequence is CASSFTKPTGANEQFF. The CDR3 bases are TGTGCCAGCAGTTTCACCAAACCGACAGGGGCCAATGAGCAGTTCTTC.

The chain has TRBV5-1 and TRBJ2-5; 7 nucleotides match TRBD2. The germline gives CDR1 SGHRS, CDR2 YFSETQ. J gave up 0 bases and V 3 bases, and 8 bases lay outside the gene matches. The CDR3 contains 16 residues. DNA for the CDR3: TGCGCCAGCAGCTCCGGACTAGGTCTGTACCAAGAGACCCAGTACTTC. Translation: CASSSGLGLYQETQYF.

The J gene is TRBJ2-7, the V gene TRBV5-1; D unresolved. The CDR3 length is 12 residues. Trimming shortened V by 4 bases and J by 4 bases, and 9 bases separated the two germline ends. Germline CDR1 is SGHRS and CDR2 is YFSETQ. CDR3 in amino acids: CASSPPTYEQYF. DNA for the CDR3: TGCGCCAGCAGCCCACCGACTTACGAGCAGTACTTC.

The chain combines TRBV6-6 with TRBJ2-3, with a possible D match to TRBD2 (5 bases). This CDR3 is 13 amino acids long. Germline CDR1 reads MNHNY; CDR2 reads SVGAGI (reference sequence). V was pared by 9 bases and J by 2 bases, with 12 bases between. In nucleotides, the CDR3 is TGTGCCAGTACCCGGGGTTCCACAGATACGCAGTATTTT. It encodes CASTRGSTDTQYF.

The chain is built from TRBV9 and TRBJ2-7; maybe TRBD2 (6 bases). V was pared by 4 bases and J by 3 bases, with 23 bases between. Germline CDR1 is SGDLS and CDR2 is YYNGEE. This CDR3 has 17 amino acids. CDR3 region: CASSTGLGVGSVYEQYF. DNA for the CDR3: TGTGCCAGCAGCACGGGACTCGGGGTTGGGTCGGTCTACGAGCAGTACTTC.

CDR3: CASSREGTSGTGELFF. CDR3 sequence (DNA): TGTGCCAGCAGCCGAGAAGGGACTAGCGGAACCGGGGAGCTGTTTTTT. The chain links TRBV4-2 to TRBJ2-2; 11 bases fit TRBD2. Germline CDR1 LGHNA, CDR2 YNFKEQ. The CDR3 consists of 16 residues. The J segment lost 5 bases and the V segment lost 4 bases, leaving 6 bases of the junction unmatched.

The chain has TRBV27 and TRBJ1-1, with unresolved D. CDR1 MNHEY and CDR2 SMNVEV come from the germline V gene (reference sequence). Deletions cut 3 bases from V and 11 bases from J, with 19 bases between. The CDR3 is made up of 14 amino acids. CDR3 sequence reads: CASSLIRVWKGAFF. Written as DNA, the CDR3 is TGTGCCAGCAGTTTGATTCGGGTGTGGAAAGGTGCTTTCTTT.